Listed here are 10 T cell receptor beta chains from one sample, sequenced in a study of long-term antiretroviral therapy in people with HIV. It was version v3.0 of the immunoSEQ assay that was run at survey level. Clones were sequenced by immunoSEQ multiplex PCR, and TCRdb holds only the in-frame ones, with some missing. The data contain approximately 17,000 clones, about 80% of them seen just once; the ten biggest clones take up around 13%. The specimen comprised unsorted PBMCs, sampled 1.5 years before starting antiretroviral therapy. Receptors were obtained from a woman between 50 and 59 years old with HIV.

CDR3 sequence: CASSLVQNTDTQYF. The CDR3 bases are TGCGCCAGCAGCTTGGTACAGAACACAGATACGCAGTATTTT. The chain joins TRBV5-1 to TRBJ2-3; D not certain. Germline loops: CDR1 SGHRS, CDR2 YFSETQ. CDR3 length: 14 amino acids. V lost 0 bases and J lost 2, with 7 bases in between.

This chain joins TRBV19 and TRBJ2-2; the match to TRBD2 covers 14 bases. This CDR3 has 17 residues. V gave up 5 bases and J gave up 7 bases; unmatched junction bases: 9. CDR1 and CDR2 (germline): LNHDA, SQIVND (reference sequence). CDR3 sequence: CASSSKTSGGANGELFF. Written as DNA, the CDR3 is TGTGCCAGTAGTTCCAAGACTAGCGGGGGGGCAAACGGGGAGCTGTTTTTT.

This rearrangement joins TRBV5-4 to TRBJ1-2; tentative D call: TRBD1 (5 bases). Trimming removed 4 bases at V and 8 bases at J, with 21 bases between. The germline V gene has CDR1 SGHNT and CDR2 YYREEE (reference sequence). CDR3 length: 15 residues. The CDR3 DNA reads TGTGCCAGCAGCGGCAATACAGGAGGGGAATTGGGCTACACCTTC. It translates to CASSGNTGGELGYTF.

This chain uses TRBV5-5 with TRBJ1-4; D is unclear. The CDR3 is made up of 16 amino acids. Trimming cost V 6 bases and J 7 bases, with 22 bases left between them. The germline gives CDR1 SGHKS, CDR2 YYEKEE (reference sequence). The CDR3 region has the DNA TGTGCCAGCACCCCTTCGTTATCGGGAAGAGGTGAAAAACTGTTTTTT. Translated: CASTPSLSGRGEKLFF. Combining the CDR3 with reference TRBV5-5 and TRBJ1-4 gives the whole variable domain DAGVTQSPTHLIKTRGQQVTLRCSPISGHKSVSWYQQVLGQGPQFIFQYYEKEERGRGNFPDRFSARQFPNYSSELNVNALLLGDSALYLCASTPSLSGRGEKLFFGSGTQLSVL.

This chain joins TRBV5-6 and TRBJ2-2; D not certain. Trimming pared 0 bases from V and 2 bases from J, leaving 2 bases between. Germline loops: CDR1 SGHDT, CDR2 YYEEEE. This CDR3 is 13 amino acids long. The CDR3 DNA follows: TGTGCCAGCAGCTTGGCAAACACCGGGGAGCTGTTTTTT. It codes for CASSLANTGELFF.

The gene calls are TRBV14 and TRBJ1-3; possible D gene TRBD1, 6 bases. This CDR3 is built from 16 residues. Germline CDR1 SGHDN, CDR2 FVKESK. V was clipped by 6 bases and J by 0 bases, with 15 bases between them. The CDR3, as DNA: TGTGCCAGCAGTGCCGACAGGACTCTCTCTGGAAACACCATATATTTT. Its translation: CASSADRTLSGNTIYF.

The V call is TRBV19, the J call TRBJ1-1; no clear D gene. CDR3 length equals 13 residues. Germline CDR1 reads LNHDA; CDR2 reads SQIVND (reference sequence). V lost 5 bases, J lost 4 bases, and 11 bases lay in between. The DNA of the CDR3 is TGTGCCAGTAGTTTGCGAACGATCACTGAAGCTTTCTTT. It translates to CASSLRTITEAFF.

V usage is TRBV4-2 and J usage is TRBJ1-1, with 8 bases identical to TRBD1. Germline CDR1 reads LGHNA; CDR2 reads YNFKEQ. Trimming took 3 bases from V and 1 from J; bases not matched to a gene: 7. The CDR3 contains 16 residues. CDR3 in DNA: TGTGCCAGCAGCCACAAACAGGGGGTGGAGAACACTGAAGCTTTCTTT. This sequence encodes CASSHKQGVENTEAFF.

This chain joins TRBV9 and TRBJ2-1; no clear D gene. V was cut by 0 bases and J by 8 bases, with 3 bases left in between. The CDR3 has 11 amino acids. The germline V gene has CDR1 SGDLS and CDR2 YYNGEE. CDR3 coding DNA: TGTGCCAGCAGCGTAGAGCATGAGCAGTTCTTC. It encodes CASSVEHEQFF.

This chain connects TRBV6-5 to TRBJ1-1, with a weak D call TRBD1 (5 bases). V was pared by 9 bases and J by 1 base, with 18 bases between. The CDR3 spans 15 residues. Germline-derived CDR1 and CDR2 are MNHEY and SVGAGI. The CDR3 DNA reads TGTGCCAGTTTTTCCCCAGGGACGGCGAACACTGAAGCTTTCTTT. Amino acid sequence: CASFSPGTANTEAFF.